The rows below give T cell receptor beta chains drawn from one sample of a study of cytomegalovirus exposure and HLA in healthy donors. Only in-frame clones appear in the TCRdb table, and some are missing; sequencing was by immunoSEQ multiplex PCR. The table has more than 300,000 clones, 86% seen once; the top ten hold over 0.8%. The specimen was PBMCs. These receptors all come from a woman under 30 in good health and CMV-seronegative. Each CDR3 is given with its conserved first and last residue. D genes are given only for firm matches. Only some rows state a clone size, as once, few, many or a class for expanded clones.

j_call d_call clone_size cdr3_length v_call cdr3_aa cdr3_nt
TRBJ2-2 NA NA 15 TRBV28 CASSLAGPNTGELFF TGTGCCAGCAGTTTAGCGGGACCGAACACCGGGGAGCTGTTTTTT
TRBJ2-3 TRBD1 NA 16 TRBV4-3 CASSQDRGQGTDTQYF TGCGCCAGCAGCCAAGATCGGGGACAGGGGACAGATACGCAGTATTTT
TRBJ1-2 NA NA 12 TRBV9 CASSARDYGYTF TGTGCCAGCAGCGCCCGGGACTATGGCTACACCTTC
TRBJ1-1 NA NA 16 TRBV27 CASSPRGVFMNTEAFF TGTGCCAGCAGTCCGAGAGGCGTATTCATGAACACTGAAGCTTTCTTT
TRBJ1-2 NA NA 13 TRBV4-3 CASSQDGGYGYTF TGCGCCAGCAGCCAAGACGGTGGCTATGGCTACACCTTC
TRBJ2-5 NA NA 16 TRBV5-1 CASSLVWGGTQETQYF TGCGCCAGCAGCTTGGTTTGGGGCGGGACCCAAGAGACCCAGTACTTC
TRBJ2-1 TRBD2 NA 15 TRBV5-1 CASSWTSSSYNEQFF TGCGCCAGCAGTTGGACTAGCAGCTCCTACAATGAGCAGTTCTTC
TRBJ2-7 TRBD2 NA 15 TRBV5-4 CASSWTSGSSYEQYF TGTGCCAGCAGCTGGACTAGCGGGAGCTCCTACGAGCAGTACTTC
TRBJ2-3 NA NA 12 TRBV29-1 CSVGVEADTQYF TGCAGCGTTGGCGTTGAGGCAGATACGCAGTATTTT
TRBJ2-1 TRBD2 NA 14 TRBV27 CASSPGTSYNEQFF TGTGCCAGCAGTCCCGGGACTAGCTACAATGAGCAGTTCTTC
TRBJ1-1 NA NA 13 TRBV9 CASSVNAYTEAFF TGTGCCAGCAGCGTAAATGCCTATACTGAAGCTTTCTTT
TRBJ2-1 NA NA 15 TRBV4-3 CASSQDFGSHNEQFF TGCGCCAGCAGCCAAGATTTCGGGAGCCACAATGAGCAGTTCTTC
TRBJ2-1 NA NA 17 TRBV11-2 CASSPLTGAGGGNEQFF TGTGCCAGCAGCCCTCTGACGGGAGCGGGCGGTGGCAATGAGCAGTTCTTC
TRBJ2-5 NA NA 13 TRBV19 CASSIVGGETQYF TGTGCCAGTAGTATAGTAGGGGGTGAGACCCAGTACTTC
TRBJ2-5 NA few 16 TRBV11-1 CASSTRRAAHQETQYF TGTGCCAGCAGCACCAGGAGGGCAGCCCACCAAGAGACCCAGTACTTC
TRBJ2-6 TRBD1 many 20 TRBV5-5 CASSLGQGSLFGSGANVLTF TGTGCCAGCAGCTTAGGACAGGGATCTTTATTTGGCTCTGGGGCCAACGTCCTGACTTTC
TRBJ2-7 TRBD2 NA 15 TRBV5-4 CASSWGLAGAYEQYF TGTGCCAGCAGCTGGGGGCTAGCGGGAGCGTACGAGCAGTACTTC
TRBJ2-3 TRBD1 NA 14 TRBV6-1 CAGRDRVNTDTQYF TGTGCCGGCCGGGACAGGGTAAACACAGATACGCAGTATTTT
TRBJ2-7 TRBD1 NA 19 TRBV18 CASSTGTGGDGRTGYEQYF TGTGCCAGCTCAACCGGGACAGGGGGCGACGGGAGAACCGGATACGAGCAGTACTTC
TRBJ2-1 TRBD2 NA 16 TRBV4-3 CASSQAPAGTYNEQFF TGCGCCAGCAGCCAAGCTCCAGCGGGGACCTACAATGAGCAGTTCTTC
TRBJ1-1 TRBD1 NA 15 TRBV29-1 CSVEGTGGTNTEAFF TGCAGCGTTGAGGGGACAGGGGGCACGAACACTGAAGCTTTCTTT
TRBJ2-7 TRBD1 NA 14 TRBV7-9 CASSEQGISNEQYF TGTGCCAGCAGCGAACAGGGGATCTCCAACGAGCAGTACTTC
TRBJ2-3 NA NA 13 TRBV27 CASSFSRTDTQYF TGTGCCAGCAGTTTCTCTCGCACAGATACGCAGTATTTT
TRBJ1-2 NA NA 17 TRBV5-5 CASSPKTGYYANYGYTF TGTGCCAGCAGCCCAAAGACAGGCTATTATGCTAACTATGGCTACACCTTC
TRBJ2-2 TRBD2 NA 16 TRBV7-2 CASSLRLAGGTGELFF TGTGCCAGCAGCTTACGACTAGCGGGAGGAACCGGGGAGCTGTTTTTT
TRBJ2-7 NA NA 16 TRBV15 CATSRDRTASSYEQYF TGTGCCACCAGCAGAGATCGGACTGCCAGCTCCTACGAGCAGTACTTC
TRBJ2-7 NA NA 15 TRBV15 CATSRDLQGSYEQYF TGTGCCACCAGCAGAGATTTGCAGGGATCCTACGAGCAGTACTTC
TRBJ1-2 TRBD1 NA 15 TRBV28 CASRSGQGRSYGYTF TGTGCCAGCAGGAGCGGACAGGGCCGATCCTATGGCTACACCTTC
TRBJ1-2 NA once 15 TRBV9 CASSPGGWDNYGYTF TGTGCCAGCAGCCCGGGGGGGTGGGATAACTATGGCTACACCTTC